The TCR beta chain under discussion was sequenced for a study of blood T cell repertoires in COVID-19 (TCRdb year 2020). In terms of the full investigation: The collaborator samples originated in the United States, Italy and Spain and spanned the acute and convalescent phases of COVID-19. The prospective study material was composed of cDNA or gDNA derived from T cells, B-cell-depleted T cells, or PBMCs. Deeply sampled blood TCRbeta repertoires from subjects exposed to, actively infected with, or recovered from COVID-19 were included in the dataset. A freely available public database, intended as a resource for researchers studying the immune response to SARS-CoV-2, is where the repertoires were released. Samples were obtained from the ongoing ImmuneRACE study (first 160 participants) and from about 1,300 subjects provided by 6 global collaborators. A de-identified subject ID, COVID-19 status, age in years and sex were almost always included in the sample metadata. Where available, HLA class I and class II types were taken from metadata supplied by the sample provider and were not determined by assay-based typing.

Another Seattle source contributed samples from volunteer blood donors who had recovered from COVID-19. Whole blood was collected in K2EDTA tubes by collaborating institutions according to the institutions' own protocols. Collaborator samples were shipped for TCRbeta analysis as frozen whole blood, isolated PBMCs, or DNA extracted from either sample type. The immunoSEQ Assay, a bias-controlled multiplex PCR, was used to amplify TCRbeta CDR3 regions from genomic DNA. Turning to the authors' computational methods: The number of nucleated cells in each sample was estimated by amplification of reference gene primers within the assay. To quantify the absolute abundance of each unique TCRbeta CDR3 rearrangement, sequence reads were collapsed and filtered. For each sample, productive Simpson clonality was calculated as the square root of Simpson's diversity index across productive rearrangements. Entries here come from immuneACCESS through TCRdb and include only in-frame sequences with V and J called. Some clones fail to appear in such tables; in the studies checked, an unresolved V gene covers under half of the shortfall, and the cause of the remainder is unknown. That table gives V, J and clone size, and the DNA gave D and trimming. In all, the sample holds a few hundred thousand clones, and around 88% of those were seen once. The leading ten clones occupy 6.9% of the sample.

V sheds 0 bases and J sheds 2 bases, leaving 5 bases between their ends. CDR1 and CDR2, looked up from the germline V gene (reference sequence), are SGHKS and YYEKEE. Its CDR3 holds 14 amino acids, cysteine through phenylalanine. Only CDR3 DNA remains: 42 bases, in frame from the first base. The full study reports these points: How much clinical and demographic metadata was included differed by source and by participant, and the metadata was provided uncurated.

Points on this clone: Its antigen is unknown. Qualities for individual bases were not recorded, and no much larger clone is one base off.

Sequencing used peripheral blood. The TCR sequence derives from a woman aged 25-40 years who had recovered from COVID-19. Here the chain combines TRBV5-5 and TRBJ2-2, with the D gene not clear enough to name. The CDR3 has the sequence CASSLALNTGELFF. The nucleotide sequence is TGTGCCAGCAGCTTGGCACTTAACACCGGGGAGCTGTTTTTT.